Listed here is a single TCR beta chain. Assay used: immunoSEQ multiplex PCR; TCRdb lists only in-frame clones, some missing. Seen here are some 77,000 clones, roughly nine tenths observed once, and the top ten hold approximately 2%. The data belong to a study of T cell changes during pregnancy in multiple sclerosis. Per germline, CDR1 LNHDA and CDR2 SQIVND (reference sequence). This CDR3 region has 14 residues. V lost 7 bases, J lost 6 bases, and 8 bases stayed unmatched. The material was peripheral blood, obtained in the second trimester of pregnancy. This clonotype was sampled from a female donor in good health, enrolled as a control in a pregnancy study. This rearrangement joins TRBV19 to TRBJ1-5; 8 bases map to TRBD1. This chain's CDR3 is CASTPAGGGQPQHF. CDR3 nucleotide sequence: TGTGCCAGTACCCCAGCAGGGGGCGGTCAGCCCCAGCATTTT.